The 20 T cell receptor beta chains below all came from one sample that was sequenced in a study of blood T cell repertoires in COVID-19. Assay used: immunoSEQ multiplex PCR; TCRdb lists only in-frame clones, some missing. The sample has hundreds of thousands of clones; around 92% are singletons. Sequences were obtained from peripheral blood. The receptor set was obtained from a young woman with COVID-19, enrolled during active disease.

CDR3 in amino acids: CASSLPFRVDQFF. In DNA form, the CDR3 reads TGTGCCAGCAGCTTACCATTTCGAGTCGATCAGTTCTTC. The V call is TRBV7-9, the J call TRBJ2-1; D gene unclear. This CDR3 is built from 13 residues. Germline assignment: CDR1 SEHNR and CDR2 FQNEAQ (reference sequence). Trimming left V 2 bases short and J 13 bases short, with 15 bases between.

This clone was found once. The chain recombines TRBV5-1 with TRBJ1-2, with 12 bases fitting TRBD1. Trimming cost V 4 bases and J 0 bases; bases outside gene matches: 7. Germline CDR1 SGHRS, CDR2 YFSETQ. The CDR3 is 17 amino acids. The CDR3 region has the DNA TGCGCCAGCAGCCGAGGGGGACAGGGGGCATCTAACTATGGCTACACCTTC. Its protein product is CASSRGGQGASNYGYTF.

The chain recombines TRBV19 with TRBJ2-7; 10 bases agree with TRBD1. CDR1 is LNHDA, CDR2 SQIVND, per germline (reference sequence). The J segment lost 2 bases and the V segment lost 8 bases, leaving 6 bases of the junction unmatched. This CDR3 has 14 residues. The CDR3 sequence: CASDPGQGTYEQYF. CDR3 bases: TGTGCCAGTGACCCGGGACAGGGGACCTACGAGCAGTACTTC.

This chain connects TRBV3-1 (or the pseudogene TRBV3-2) to TRBJ2-5, with 8 bases identical to TRBD2. This CDR3 spans 13 amino acids. The J segment lost 9 bases and the V segment lost 4 bases, leaving 7 bases of the junction unmatched. The V gene's germline CDR1 is LGHDT and CDR2 YNNKEL (reference sequence). CDR3 amino acids: CASSRVREGSQYF. The CDR3 DNA follows: TGTGCCAGCAGCCGCGTCCGGGAGGGTTCCCAGTACTTC.

The chain joins TRBV19 to TRBJ2-7, with a weak D call TRBD2 (6 bases). Trimming stripped 0 bases from V and 1 base from J, with 10 bases between. Germline-derived CDR1 and CDR2 are LNHDA and SQIVND (reference sequence). The CDR3 runs to 15 residues. The CDR3 DNA is TGTGCCAGTAGTATAGAGGTGGGGGGTTCCTACGAGCAGTACTTC. Translating gives CASSIEVGGSYEQYF. The entire variable domain, with the rest obtained from reference TRBV19 and TRBJ2-7, is as follows: DGGITQSPKYLFRKEGQNVTLSCEQNLNHDAMYWYRQDPGQGLRLIYYSQIVNDFQKGDIAEGYSVSREKKESFPLTVTSAQKNPTAFYLCASSIEVGGSYEQYFGPGTRLTVT.

The chain carries TRBV6-5 and TRBJ2-7, with 7 bases aligning to TRBD1. CDR3 length equals 14 residues. Germline lookup yields CDR1 MNHEY and CDR2 SVGAGI. V was pared by 5 bases and J by 3 bases, with 7 bases of the junction left unmatched. The CDR3 reads CASSTRDRNYEQYF. Written as DNA, the CDR3 is TGTGCCAGCAGTACCCGGGACAGAAACTACGAGCAGTACTTC.

The CDR3 DNA reads TGTGCCAGCAGTAAGGCCGGGACAGCGGTCATTGAGCAGTACTTC. Protein product: CASSKAGTAVIEQYF. The chain combines TRBV6-2 or TRBV6-3 with TRBJ2-7; 7 bases are shared with TRBD1. The CDR3 is 15 amino acids. V was clipped by 5 bases and J by 7 bases; unmatched bases: 14. In germline, CDR1 is MNHEY, CDR2 SVGEGT.

The chain employs TRBV6-5 and TRBJ2-1; D is unclear. Trimming left V 8 bases short and J 7 bases short, with 18 bases between. Germline V CDR1 and CDR2: MNHEY, SVGAGI. This CDR3 comprises 14 residues. Here the CDR3 reads CASQRLPFVNEQFF. CDR3 in DNA: TGTGCCAGCCAAAGACTCCCCTTTGTGAATGAGCAGTTCTTC.

This clone showed up just a few times. V is TRBV19 and J is TRBJ1-6; D remains ambiguous. In germline, CDR1 is LNHDA, CDR2 SQIVND (reference sequence). This CDR3 is 16 amino acids long. V was pared by 3 bases and J by 2 bases, with 11 bases between. CDR3 in amino acids: CASSMGRNPYNSPLHF. The CDR3 DNA reads as TGTGCCAGTAGTATGGGCAGGAACCCCTATAATTCACCCCTCCACTTT.

The CDR3 DNA follows: TGCGCCAGCAGCCCCGGACTAGCGGGGAGGGATGAGCAGTTCTTC. Its protein is CASSPGLAGRDEQFF. The chain joins TRBV10-1 to TRBJ2-1; the match to TRBD2 covers 12 bases. This CDR3 spans 15 amino acids. In germline, CDR1 is WNHNN, CDR2 SYGVQD (reference sequence). Trimming cost V 6 bases and J 8 bases; bases outside gene matches: 8.

This chain joins TRBV5-1 and TRBJ2-2; D unclear. Germline CDR1 is SGHRS and CDR2 is YFSETQ. Trimming cost V 0 bases and J 0 bases, with 15 bases left between them. The CDR3 is 18 residues long. CDR3 sequence (DNA): TGCGCCAGCAGCTTGGTGGGCCGAAGACCAACGAACACCGGGGAGCTGTTTTTT. Protein sequence: CASSLVGRRPTNTGELFF.

Only a few counts were recorded for this clone. This rearrangement joins TRBV28 to TRBJ2-7; 10 bases line up with TRBD1. Per the germline V gene, CDR1 is MDHEN and CDR2 is SYDVKM. This CDR3 is 15 amino acids long. Trimming cost V 3 bases and J 3 bases; bases outside gene matches: 5. CDR3 loop: CASSFRDRGFYEQYF. For the CDR3, the DNA is TGTGCCAGCAGTTTCAGGGACAGGGGATTCTACGAGCAGTACTTC.

V usage is TRBV5-1 and J usage is TRBJ2-7; TRBD2 matches at 14 bases. The J segment lost 7 bases and the V segment lost 4 bases, leaving 4 bases of the junction unmatched. Germline CDR1 SGHRS, CDR2 YFSETQ. This CDR3 has 14 amino acids. This CDR3 is CASSRGLAGGEQYV. For the CDR3, the DNA is TGCGCCAGCAGCCGTGGACTAGCGGGAGGTGAGCAGTACGTC.

CDR3 coding DNA: TGTGCCAGCAGCTTAGCGCAACCGGGAATCTACGAGCAGTACTTC. Translating it yields CASSLAQPGIYEQYF. V gene TRBV7-9 combines with J gene TRBJ2-7, with a possible D match to TRBD2 (5 bases). CDR1 is SEHNR and CDR2 is FQNEAQ in the germline V gene (reference sequence). Trimming shortened V by 0 bases and J by 3 bases, and 12 bases separated the two germline ends. The CDR3 has 15 residues.

The chain couples TRBV7-6 to TRBJ1-6; possibly TRBD1 for D (5 bases). The CDR3 runs 15 residues. V lost 0 bases and J lost 7, with 10 bases in between. The germline V gene encodes CDR1 SGHVS and CDR2 FNYEAQ. CDR3 residues: CASSLAQGRNSPLHF. CDR3 in DNA: TGTGCCAGCAGCTTAGCTCAGGGAAGGAATTCACCCCTCCACTTT.

The rearrangement links TRBV11-3 to TRBJ2-3, with TRBD2 as a possible D gene (6 bases). This CDR3 has 12 amino acids. V lost 4 bases to trimming and J lost 8 bases, with 10 bases between them. From germline, CDR1 is SGHNT and CDR2 YENEEA. DNA of the CDR3: TGTGCCAGCAGCTCCCCCGGGGGTACGCAGTATTTT. Residues: CASSSPGGTQYF.

V and J are TRBV5-1 and TRBJ1-1, with TRBD1 matching 8 bases. The V gene's germline CDR1 is SGHRS and CDR2 YFSETQ. The CDR3 runs 14 residues. After removal of 4 bases from V and 6 bases from J, the junction contained 8 bases not matched to a gene. DNA of the CDR3: TGCGCCAGCAGCCCAGGACAGGGCCAACCTGAAGCTTTCTTT. Protein sequence: CASSPGQGQPEAFF.

The chain recombines TRBV9 with TRBJ1-2; D might be TRBD1 (6 bases). The CDR3 consists of 14 residues. Germline CDR1 SGDLS, CDR2 YYNGEE. Deletions cut 0 bases from V and 8 bases from J, with 14 bases between. The CDR3 region has the DNA TGTGCCAGCAGCGTAGCTACAGGGTCGTGGGGCTACACCTTC. It encodes CASSVATGSWGYTF.

V and J are TRBV5-6 and TRBJ2-5, with D hard to call. This CDR3 spans 14 amino acids. Deletions cut 0 bases from V and 1 base from J, with 7 bases between. Germline V gene sequence: CDR1 SGHDT, CDR2 YYEEEE. The CDR3 nucleotides read TGTGCCAGCAGCTTGGTCACATTCCAAGAGACCCAGTACTTC. Translating gives CASSLVTFQETQYF.

This CDR3 is CASSHPIRGREQFF. CDR3 DNA: TGCGCCAGCAGCCACCCTATTCGCGGGCGTGAGCAGTTCTTC. This chain joins TRBV4-1 and TRBJ2-1; the D gene is possibly TRBD2 (5 bases). The germline gives CDR1 MGHRA, CDR2 YSYEKL. V was trimmed by 3 bases and J by 9 bases, leaving 15 bases between them. CDR3 length: 14 residues.